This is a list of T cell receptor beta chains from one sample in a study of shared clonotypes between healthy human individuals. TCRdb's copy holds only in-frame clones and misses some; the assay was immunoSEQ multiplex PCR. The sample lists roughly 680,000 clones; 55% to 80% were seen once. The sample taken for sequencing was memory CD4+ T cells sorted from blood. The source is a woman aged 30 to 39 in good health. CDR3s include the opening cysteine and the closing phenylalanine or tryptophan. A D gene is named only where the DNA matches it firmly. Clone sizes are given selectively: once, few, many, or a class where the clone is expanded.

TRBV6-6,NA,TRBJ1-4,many,CASSKVEGNEKLFF,TGTGCCAGCAGTAAGGTGGAGGGGAACGAAAAACTGTTTTTT
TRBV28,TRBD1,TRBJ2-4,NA,CANRSPPGTENIQYF,TGTGCCAACCGATCCCCACCCGGGACAGAAAACATTCAGTACTTC
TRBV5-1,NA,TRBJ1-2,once,CASSPGTLGGYTF,TGCGCCAGCAGCCCCGGGACCCTCGGCGGCTACACCTTC
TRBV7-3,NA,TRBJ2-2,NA,CASSLYVQGRNTGELFF,TGTGCCAGCAGCTTATATGTACAGGGTCGGAACACCGGGGAGCTGTTTTTT
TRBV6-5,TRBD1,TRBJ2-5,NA,CASSSGTGGWETQYF,TGTGCCAGCAGTTCCGGGACAGGGGGCTGGGAGACCCAGTACTTC
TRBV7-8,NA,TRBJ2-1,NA,CASSLRAGSYNEQFF,TGTGCCAGCAGCTTAAGAGCGGGTTCTTACAATGAGCAGTTCTTC
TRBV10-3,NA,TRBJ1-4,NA,CAISESGKGEKLFF,TGTGCCATCAGTGAGTCCGGGAAAGGCGAAAAACTGTTTTTT
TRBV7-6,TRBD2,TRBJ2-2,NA,CASSLVGRLAAGELFF,TGTGCCAGCAGCTTAGTGGGGCGACTAGCTGCCGGGGAGCTGTTTTTT
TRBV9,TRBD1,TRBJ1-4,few,CASSRGQGTNEKLFF,TGTGCCAGCAGCAGGGGACAGGGAACTAATGAAAAACTGTTTTTT
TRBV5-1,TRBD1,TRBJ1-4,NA,CASSSGQAREEKLFF,TGCGCCAGCAGCTCGGGACAGGCCCGGGAGGAAAAACTGTTTTTT
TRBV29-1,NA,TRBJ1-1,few,CSVRRNTEAFF,TGCAGCGTCCGAAGGAACACTGAAGCTTTCTTT
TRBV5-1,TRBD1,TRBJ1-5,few,CASSAGTGGQPQHF,TGCGCCAGCAGCGCCGGGACAGGGGGTCAGCCCCAGCATTTT
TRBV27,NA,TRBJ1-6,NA,CASSLFPGNSPLHF,TGTGCCAGCAGTTTATTTCCAGGGAATTCACCCCTCCACTTT
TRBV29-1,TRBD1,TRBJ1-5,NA,CSVARDSEDQPQHF,TGCAGCGTTGCCCGGGACAGCGAGGATCAGCCCCAGCATTTT
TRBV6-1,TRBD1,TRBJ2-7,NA,CASGTVVYEQYF,TGTGCCAGCGGGACAGTCGTTTACGAGCAGTACTTC
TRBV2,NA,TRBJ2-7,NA,CASSESQGEGTYEQYF,TGTGCCAGCAGTGAGTCCCAGGGGGAGGGGACCTACGAGCAGTACTTC
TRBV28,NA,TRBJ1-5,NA,CASSFLSVSQPQHF,TGTGCCAGCAGTTTTTTGTCGGTTTCGCAGCCCCAGCATTTT
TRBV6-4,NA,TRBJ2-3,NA,CASSPGGEDTQYF,TGTGCCAGCAGTCCCGGGGGAGAAGATACGCAGTATTTT
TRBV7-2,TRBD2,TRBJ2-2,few,CASSRGLAGEGTGELFF,TGTGCCAGCAGCCGGGGACTAGCGGGGGAAGGCACCGGGGAGCTGTTTTTT
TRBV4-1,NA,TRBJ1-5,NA,CASSQPSTPQPQHF,TGCGCCAGCAGCCAGCCCTCGACCCCTCAGCCCCAGCATTTT
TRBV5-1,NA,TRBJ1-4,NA,CASSWGAQGQNEKLFF,TGCGCCAGCAGCTGGGGAGCCCAGGGCCAAAATGAAAAACTGTTTTTT
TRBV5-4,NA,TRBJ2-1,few,CASSLPTLGGEQFF,TGTGCCAGCAGCTTACCAACTTTGGGCGGCGAGCAGTTCTTC
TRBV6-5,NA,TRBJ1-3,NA,CASSYTASGNTIYF,TGTGCCAGCAGTTACACAGCCTCTGGAAACACCATATATTTT
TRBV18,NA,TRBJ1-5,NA,CASSRVGDSNQPQHF,TGTGCCAGCTCACGTGTAGGGGACAGCAATCAGCCCCAGCATTTT
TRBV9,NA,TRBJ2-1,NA,CASSVVDSGGREQFF,TGTGCCAGCAGCGTAGTAGATAGCGGAGGAAGAGAGCAGTTCTTC
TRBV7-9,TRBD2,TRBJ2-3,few,CASSLGGTNTDTQYF,TGTGCCAGCAGCTTAGGCGGGACTAACACAGATACGCAGTATTTT
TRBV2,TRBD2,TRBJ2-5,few,CASALTSGRQETQYF,TGTGCCAGCGCGCTGACTAGCGGGAGACAAGAGACCCAGTACTTC
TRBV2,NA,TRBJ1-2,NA,CASSGYLEGSGYTF,TGTGCCAGCAGTGGATATTTAGAGGGCTCTGGCTACACCTTC
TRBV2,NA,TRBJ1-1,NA,CASIGLRGTEAFF,TGTGCCAGCATCGGCCTAAGAGGGACTGAAGCTTTCTTT
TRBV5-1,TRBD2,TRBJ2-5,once,CASSLVNISSGRLKETQYF,TGCGCCAGCAGCTTAGTTAATATTTCTAGCGGGAGATTAAAAGAGACCCAGTACTTC
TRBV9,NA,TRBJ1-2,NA,CASSVLFSAGDYTF,TGTGCCAGCAGCGTCTTATTCTCCGCCGGGGACTACACCTTC
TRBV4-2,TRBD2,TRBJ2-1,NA,CASSQTTSGEGNEQFF,TGTGCCAGCAGCCAAACGACTAGCGGGGAGGGCAATGAGCAGTTCTTC
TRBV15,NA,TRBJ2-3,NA,CATSRERPGAPTDTQYF,TGTGCCACCAGCAGAGAACGCCCGGGAGCCCCCACAGATACGCAGTATTTT
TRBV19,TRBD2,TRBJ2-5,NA,CASSLRLAGGATQETQYF,TGTGCCAGTAGTTTGAGACTAGCGGGAGGGGCTACCCAAGAGACCCAGTACTTC
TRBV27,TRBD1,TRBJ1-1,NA,CASSFTRQGAFSFF,TGTGCCAGCAGTTTTACTCGGCAGGGGGCTTTCTCTTTCTTT
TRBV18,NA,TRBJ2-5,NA,CASSPPSEEETQYF,TGTGCCAGCTCACCACCGTCGGAGGAAGAGACCCAGTACTTC
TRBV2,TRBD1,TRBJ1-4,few,CASSRQGTNEKLFF,TGTGCCAGCAGCAGACAGGGGACTAATGAAAAACTGTTTTTT
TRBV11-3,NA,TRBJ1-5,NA,CASSFGGDQPQHF,TGTGCCAGCAGCTTCGGGGGGGATCAGCCCCAGCATTTT
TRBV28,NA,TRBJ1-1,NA,CASIGGDTEAFF,TGTGCCAGCATTGGAGGGGACACTGAAGCTTTCTTT
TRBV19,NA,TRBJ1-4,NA,CASTTHGRGSNEKLFF,TGTGCCAGTACCACCCATGGAAGGGGATCTAATGAAAAACTGTTTTTT
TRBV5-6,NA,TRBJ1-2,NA,CASRPLDSSYGYTF,TGTGCCAGCAGGCCCCTGGACAGCTCCTATGGCTACACCTTC
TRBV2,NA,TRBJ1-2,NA,CASSEALANYGYTF,TGTGCCAGCAGTGAAGCTTTAGCTAACTATGGCTACACCTTC
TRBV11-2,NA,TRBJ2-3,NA,CASSLTRGGNTQYF,TGTGCCAGCAGCTTAACCCGGGGTGGGAATACGCAGTATTTT
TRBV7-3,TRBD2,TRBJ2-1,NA,CASLHPGGRKGTNEQFF,TGTGCCAGCCTGCACCCGGGGGGGAGAAAGGGAACAAATGAGCAGTTCTTC
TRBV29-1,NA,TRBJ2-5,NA,CSVEDRVIPAQYF,TGCAGCGTTGAAGATCGGGTGATCCCGGCCCAGTACTTC
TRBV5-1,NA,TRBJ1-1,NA,CASSGREDTEAFF,TGCGCCAGCAGTGGGAGGGAGGACACTGAAGCTTTCTTT
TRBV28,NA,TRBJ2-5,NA,CASSVPGHTETQYF,TGTGCCAGCAGTGTACCGGGACACACAGAGACCCAGTACTTC
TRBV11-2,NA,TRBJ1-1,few,CASSLGAHGGMNTEAFF,TGTGCCAGCAGCTTAGGGGCCCATGGGGGGATGAACACTGAAGCTTTCTTT
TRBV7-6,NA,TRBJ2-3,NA,CASSLSSGGGTDTQYF,TGTGCCAGCAGCTTAAGTTCGGGCGGAGGCACAGATACGCAGTATTTT
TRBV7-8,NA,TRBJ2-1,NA,CASSLVRYNEQFF,TGTGCCAGCAGCTTAGTACGGTACAATGAGCAGTTCTTC
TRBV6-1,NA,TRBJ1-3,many,CASSTAVDGNTIYF,TGTGCCAGCAGTACAGCGGTAGATGGAAACACCATATATTTT
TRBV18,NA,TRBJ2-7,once,CASSGSYEQYF,TGTGCCAGCTCAGGCTCCTACGAGCAGTACTTC
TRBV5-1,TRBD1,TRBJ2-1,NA,CASSSGQVYNEQFF,TGCGCCAGCAGCTCCGGACAGGTCTACAATGAGCAGTTCTTC
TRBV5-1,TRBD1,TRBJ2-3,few,CASSLTGGQGDTQYF,TGCGCCAGCAGTTTAACAGGGGGTCAAGGAGATACGCAGTATTTT